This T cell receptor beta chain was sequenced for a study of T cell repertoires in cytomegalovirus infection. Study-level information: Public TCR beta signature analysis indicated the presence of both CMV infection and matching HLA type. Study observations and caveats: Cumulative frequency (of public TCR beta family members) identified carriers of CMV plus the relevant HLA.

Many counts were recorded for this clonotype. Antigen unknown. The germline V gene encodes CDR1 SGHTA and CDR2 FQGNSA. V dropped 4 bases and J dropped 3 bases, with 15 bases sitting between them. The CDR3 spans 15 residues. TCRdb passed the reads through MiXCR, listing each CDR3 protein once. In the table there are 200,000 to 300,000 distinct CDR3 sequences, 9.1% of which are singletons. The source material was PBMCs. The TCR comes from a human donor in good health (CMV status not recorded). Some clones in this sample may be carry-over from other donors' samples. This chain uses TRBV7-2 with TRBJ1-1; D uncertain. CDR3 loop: CASSSGLGVDTEAFF. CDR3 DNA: TGTGCCAGCAGCTCGGGTTTGGGAGTGGACACTGAAGCTTTCTTT. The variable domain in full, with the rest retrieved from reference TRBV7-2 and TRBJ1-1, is GAGVSQSPSNKVTEKGKDVELRCDPISGHTALYWYRQSLGQGLEFLIYFQGNSAPDKSGLPSDRFSAERTGGSVSTLTIQRTQQEDSAVYLCASSSGLGVDTEAFFGQGTRLTVV.